Detailed here is one TCR beta chain. Its antigen is unknown. This record comes from a study of graft-versus-host responses after intestinal transplantation. For the study at large: Anti-thymocyte globulin induction was given to all recipients, followed by tacrolimus and steroids for around three years. Findings and limits, study-wide: Allograft graft-versus-host to host-versus-graft clonal ratios ran high in patients with graft-donor T cell macrochimerism.

The germline V gene encodes CDR1 SEHNR and CDR2 FQNEAQ (reference sequence). The CDR3 length is 16 residues. The V and J ends lost 5 bases and 1 base respectively, with 17 bases between them. Produced via immunoSEQ multiplex PCR; TCRdb's table is partial and in-frame only. The sample shows over 85,000 clones, less than 95% of them seen only once. The genes are TRBV7-9 and TRBJ1-1; D possibly corresponds to TRBD1 (6 bases). The receptor was isolated from a human donor who was the organ donor for an intestinal transplant. Source: unstimulated CD4+ T cells sorted from spleen or lymph node cells, taken before transplant. The CDR3 DNA follows: TGTGCCAGCAGCCGAAGAGGGACATCTGGGAACACTGAAGCTTTCTTT. It specifies CASSRRGTSGNTEAFF.